Detailed here is one T cell receptor (beta chain). Germline trimming cut 5 bases from V and 5 bases from J; bases unmatched to any gene: 3. This CDR3 contains 14 residues. Germline assignment: CDR1 ENHRY and CDR2 SYGVKD. MiXCR was run by TCRdb on the 5' RACE reads, yielding one entry per CDR3 protein. This sample carries approximately 550,000 distinct CDR3 sequences, about 19% of them seen once, and the ten largest clones take 14%. This entry comes from a study of T cells after yellow fever vaccination. The sample was PBMCs, taken 15 days after the yellow fever booster vaccination. The gene calls are TRBV10-3 and TRBJ2-2; 9 bases map to TRBD2. This clonotype originated in a man in his thirties or forties who received the YFV17D yellow fever vaccine. The CDR3 sequence is CAISNSGSTGELFF. The CDR3 DNA reads TGTGCCATCAGTAATAGCGGGAGTACCGGGGAGCTGTTTTTT.